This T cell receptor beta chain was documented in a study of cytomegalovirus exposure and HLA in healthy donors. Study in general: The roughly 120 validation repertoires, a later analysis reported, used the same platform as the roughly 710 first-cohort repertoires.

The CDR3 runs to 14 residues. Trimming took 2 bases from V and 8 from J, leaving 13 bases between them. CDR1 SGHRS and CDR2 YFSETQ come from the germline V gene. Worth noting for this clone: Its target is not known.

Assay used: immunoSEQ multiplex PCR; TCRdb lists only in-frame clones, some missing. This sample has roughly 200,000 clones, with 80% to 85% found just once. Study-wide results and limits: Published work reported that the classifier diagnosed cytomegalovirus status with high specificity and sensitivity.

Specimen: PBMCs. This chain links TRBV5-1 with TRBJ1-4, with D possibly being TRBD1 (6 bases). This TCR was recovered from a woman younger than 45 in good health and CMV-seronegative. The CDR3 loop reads CASSFAQGGEKLFF. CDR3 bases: TGCGCCAGCAGCTTTGCACAGGGCGGCGAAAAACTGTTTTTT.